This passage covers 3 T cell receptor beta chains from one sample sequenced in a study of neurological immune-mediated disorders. Via MiXCR, TCRdb re-called the 5' RACE reads, giving one row per CDR3 protein. The data contain 60,000 to 85,000 distinct CDR3 sequences, 4.5% to 5.5% of them seen just once; the ten biggest clones take up 2.2%. Sequencing was performed on PBMCs. Receptors were obtained from a woman aged 70-85 years with multiple sclerosis.

Ten or more counts support this clonotype. V usage is TRBV5-1 and J usage is TRBJ2-3; 10 nucleotides match TRBD2. CDR3 length: 14 amino acids. The V and J ends lost 4 bases and 4 bases, in that order; junction bases with no gene match: 3. CDR1 is SGHRS, CDR2 YFSETQ, per germline. The CDR3 DNA is TGCGCCAGCAGCACTAGCGGGAAGGCAGATACGCAGTATTTT. Its protein product is CASSTSGKADTQYF.

This clonotype has at least ten counts. This rearrangement joins TRBV29-1 to TRBJ2-7; TRBD2 matches 7 bases. The CDR3 contains 14 residues. Germline assignment: CDR1 SQVTM and CDR2 ANQGSEA. The V gene end was trimmed by 7 bases and the J gene end by 7 bases; junction bases not matched to a gene: 16. The CDR3 DNA reads as TGCAGCGCTTCCCGGGACGGGAGGAATAGAGAGCAGTACTTC. As protein: CSASRDGRNREQYF.

The sample holds many counts of this clonotype. The chain couples TRBV3-1 to TRBJ2-2; 10 bases align to TRBD2. With V trimmed by 2 bases and J by 4 bases, 4 bases remained unmatched. This CDR3 is 16 amino acids long. From germline, CDR1 is LGHDT and CDR2 YNNKEL (reference sequence). The CDR3 loop is CASSQPAGGVTGELFF. CDR3 nucleotides: TGTGCCAGCAGCCAACCAGCGGGAGGGGTCACCGGGGAGCTGTTTTTT.